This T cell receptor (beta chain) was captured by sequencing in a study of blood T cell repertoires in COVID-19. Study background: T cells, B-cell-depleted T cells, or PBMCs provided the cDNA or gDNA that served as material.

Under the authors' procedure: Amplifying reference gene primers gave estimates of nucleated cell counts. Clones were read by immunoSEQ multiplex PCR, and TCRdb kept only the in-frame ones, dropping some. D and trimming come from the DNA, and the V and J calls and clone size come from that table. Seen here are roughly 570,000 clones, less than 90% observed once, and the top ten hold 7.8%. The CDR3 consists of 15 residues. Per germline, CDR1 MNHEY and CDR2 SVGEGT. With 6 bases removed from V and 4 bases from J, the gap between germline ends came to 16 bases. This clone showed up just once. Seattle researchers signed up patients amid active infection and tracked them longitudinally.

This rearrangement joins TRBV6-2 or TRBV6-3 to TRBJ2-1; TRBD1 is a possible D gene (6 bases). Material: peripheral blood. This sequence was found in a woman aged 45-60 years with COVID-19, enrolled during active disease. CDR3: CASSSLQGLYNEQFF. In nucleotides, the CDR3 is TGTGCCAGCAGCTCGTTACAGGGTTTATACAATGAGCAGTTCTTC.